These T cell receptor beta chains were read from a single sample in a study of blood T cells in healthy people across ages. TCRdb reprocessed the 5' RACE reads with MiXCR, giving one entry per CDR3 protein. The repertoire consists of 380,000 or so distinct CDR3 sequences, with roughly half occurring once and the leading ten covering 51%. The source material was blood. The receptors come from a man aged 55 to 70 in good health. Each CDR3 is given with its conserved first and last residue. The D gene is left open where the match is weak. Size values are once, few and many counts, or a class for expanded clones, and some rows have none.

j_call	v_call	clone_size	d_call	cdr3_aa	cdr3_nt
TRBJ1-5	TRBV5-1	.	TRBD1	CASSLSGGSNQPQHF	TGCGCCAGCAGCTTATCAGGGGGCAGCAATCAGCCCCAGCATTTT
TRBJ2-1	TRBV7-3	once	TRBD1	CASSLAGTGVGNEQFF	TGTGCCAGCAGCTTAGCCGGGACAGGGGTTGGAAATGAGCAGTTCTTC
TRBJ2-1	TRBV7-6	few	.	CASSPRGSHNEQFF	TGTGCCAGCAGCCCTAGGGGGTCCCACAATGAGCAGTTCTTC
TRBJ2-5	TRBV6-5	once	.	CASSVPLLQETQHF	TGTGCCAGCAGTGTCCCCCTACTCCAAGAGACCCAGCACTTC
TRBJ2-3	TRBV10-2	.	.	CASSGPPERGVTDTQYF	TGCGCCAGCAGTGGGCCCCCGGAGAGGGGGGTCACAGATACGCAGTATTTT
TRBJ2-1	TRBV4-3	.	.	CASSQDPPYSAYNEQFF	TGCGCCAGCAGCCAAGATCCACCCTACTCGGCCTACAATGAGCAGTTCTTC
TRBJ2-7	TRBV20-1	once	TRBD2	CSARAASGRSYEQYF	TGCAGTGCTAGAGCGGCTAGCGGGAGATCCTACGAGCAGTACTTC
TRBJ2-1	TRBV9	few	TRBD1	CASSEGTGYDNEQFF	TGTGCCAGCAGCGAGGGGACAGGATACGACAATGAGCAGTTCTTC
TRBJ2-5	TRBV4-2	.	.	CASSQQQGRGETQYF	TGTGCCAGCAGCCAACAACAGGGAAGGGGAGAGACCCAGTACTTC
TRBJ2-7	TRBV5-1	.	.	CASSPGGGRGSYEQYF	TGCGCCAGCAGCCCAGGAGGGGGACGGGGCTCCTACGAGCAGTACTTC
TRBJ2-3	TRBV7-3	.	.	CASSWGGYSDTQYF	TGTGCCAGCAGCTGGGGCGGCTACTCAGATACGCAGTATTTT
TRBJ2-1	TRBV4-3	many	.	CALQGKGVYNEQFF	TGCGCCTTACAAGGGAAGGGGGTCTACAATGAGCAGTTCTTC
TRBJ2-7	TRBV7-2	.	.	CASTRDLYEQYF	TGTGCCAGCACCCGGGACCTCTACGAGCAGTACTTC
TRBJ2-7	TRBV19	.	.	CASRDKGKYEQYF	TGTGCCAGTAGAGACAAGGGTAAATACGAGCAGTACTTC
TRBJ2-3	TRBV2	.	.	CASRGLELTDTQYF	TGTGCCAGCAGGGGGCTGGAACTCACAGATACGCAGTATTTT
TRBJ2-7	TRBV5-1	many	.	CASSFLPRDEQYF	TGCGCCAGCAGTTTCCTTCCGAGGGACGAGCAGTACTTC
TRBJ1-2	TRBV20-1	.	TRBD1	CSARVPDRGLYGYTF	TGCAGTGCTAGAGTACCCGACAGGGGCCTCTATGGCTACACCTTC
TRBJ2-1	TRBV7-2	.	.	CASSSVGGAYNEQFF	TGTGCCAGCAGCTCGGTAGGCGGAGCTTACAATGAGCAGTTCTTC
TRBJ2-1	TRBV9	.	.	CASNGRLTRYNEQFF	TGTGCCAGCAACGGGCGGCTAACCCGCTACAATGAGCAGTTCTTC
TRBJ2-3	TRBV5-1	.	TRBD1	CASSFDRGADTQYF	TGCGCCAGCAGCTTTGACAGGGGTGCAGATACGCAGTATTTT
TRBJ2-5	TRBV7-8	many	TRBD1	CASSSGQQETQYF	TGTGCCAGCAGCTCGGGACAGCAAGAGACCCAGTACTTC
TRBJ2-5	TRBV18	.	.	CASSPPGGLLEETQYF	TGTGCCAGCTCACCCCCAGGGGGGTTATTAGAAGAGACCCAGTACTTC
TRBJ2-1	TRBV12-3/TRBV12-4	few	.	CASSFSNEQFF	TGTGCCAGCAGTTTTTCCAATGAGCAGTTCTTC
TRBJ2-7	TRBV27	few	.	CASRTGHYEQYF	TGTGCCAGCAGAACAGGGCACTACGAGCAGTACTTC
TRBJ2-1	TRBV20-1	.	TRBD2	CSARDLGTSIHEQFF	TGCAGTGCTAGAGATCTCGGGACTAGTATACATGAGCAGTTCTTC
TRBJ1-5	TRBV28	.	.	CASSRTGSNQPPHF	TGTGCCAGCAGTCGGACGGGTAGCAATCAGCCCCCGCATTTT
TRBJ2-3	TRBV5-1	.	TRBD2	CASSSTRGDSADTQYF	TGCGCCAGCAGCTCGACCCGGGGGGATAGTGCAGATACGCAGTATTTT
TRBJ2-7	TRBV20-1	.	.	CSAAGTIYNEQYF	TGCAGTGCCGCCGGGACAATCTACAATGAGCAGTACTTC
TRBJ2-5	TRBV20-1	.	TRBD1	CSARDGRTGSRETQYF	TGCAGTGCTAGAGATGGACGGACAGGGTCCAGGGAGACCCAGTACTTC
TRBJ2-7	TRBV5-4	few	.	CASSLDPPNEQYF	TGTGCCAGCAGCTTGGACCCCCCCAACGAGCAGTACTTC
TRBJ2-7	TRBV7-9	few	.	CASSFVGVSYEQYF	TGTGCCAGCAGTTTTGTTGGCGTCTCCTACGAGCAGTACTTC
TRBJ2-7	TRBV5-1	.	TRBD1	CASSYSGTGSNEQYF	TGCGCCAGCAGCTACTCCGGGACAGGGTCGAACGAGCAGTACTTC